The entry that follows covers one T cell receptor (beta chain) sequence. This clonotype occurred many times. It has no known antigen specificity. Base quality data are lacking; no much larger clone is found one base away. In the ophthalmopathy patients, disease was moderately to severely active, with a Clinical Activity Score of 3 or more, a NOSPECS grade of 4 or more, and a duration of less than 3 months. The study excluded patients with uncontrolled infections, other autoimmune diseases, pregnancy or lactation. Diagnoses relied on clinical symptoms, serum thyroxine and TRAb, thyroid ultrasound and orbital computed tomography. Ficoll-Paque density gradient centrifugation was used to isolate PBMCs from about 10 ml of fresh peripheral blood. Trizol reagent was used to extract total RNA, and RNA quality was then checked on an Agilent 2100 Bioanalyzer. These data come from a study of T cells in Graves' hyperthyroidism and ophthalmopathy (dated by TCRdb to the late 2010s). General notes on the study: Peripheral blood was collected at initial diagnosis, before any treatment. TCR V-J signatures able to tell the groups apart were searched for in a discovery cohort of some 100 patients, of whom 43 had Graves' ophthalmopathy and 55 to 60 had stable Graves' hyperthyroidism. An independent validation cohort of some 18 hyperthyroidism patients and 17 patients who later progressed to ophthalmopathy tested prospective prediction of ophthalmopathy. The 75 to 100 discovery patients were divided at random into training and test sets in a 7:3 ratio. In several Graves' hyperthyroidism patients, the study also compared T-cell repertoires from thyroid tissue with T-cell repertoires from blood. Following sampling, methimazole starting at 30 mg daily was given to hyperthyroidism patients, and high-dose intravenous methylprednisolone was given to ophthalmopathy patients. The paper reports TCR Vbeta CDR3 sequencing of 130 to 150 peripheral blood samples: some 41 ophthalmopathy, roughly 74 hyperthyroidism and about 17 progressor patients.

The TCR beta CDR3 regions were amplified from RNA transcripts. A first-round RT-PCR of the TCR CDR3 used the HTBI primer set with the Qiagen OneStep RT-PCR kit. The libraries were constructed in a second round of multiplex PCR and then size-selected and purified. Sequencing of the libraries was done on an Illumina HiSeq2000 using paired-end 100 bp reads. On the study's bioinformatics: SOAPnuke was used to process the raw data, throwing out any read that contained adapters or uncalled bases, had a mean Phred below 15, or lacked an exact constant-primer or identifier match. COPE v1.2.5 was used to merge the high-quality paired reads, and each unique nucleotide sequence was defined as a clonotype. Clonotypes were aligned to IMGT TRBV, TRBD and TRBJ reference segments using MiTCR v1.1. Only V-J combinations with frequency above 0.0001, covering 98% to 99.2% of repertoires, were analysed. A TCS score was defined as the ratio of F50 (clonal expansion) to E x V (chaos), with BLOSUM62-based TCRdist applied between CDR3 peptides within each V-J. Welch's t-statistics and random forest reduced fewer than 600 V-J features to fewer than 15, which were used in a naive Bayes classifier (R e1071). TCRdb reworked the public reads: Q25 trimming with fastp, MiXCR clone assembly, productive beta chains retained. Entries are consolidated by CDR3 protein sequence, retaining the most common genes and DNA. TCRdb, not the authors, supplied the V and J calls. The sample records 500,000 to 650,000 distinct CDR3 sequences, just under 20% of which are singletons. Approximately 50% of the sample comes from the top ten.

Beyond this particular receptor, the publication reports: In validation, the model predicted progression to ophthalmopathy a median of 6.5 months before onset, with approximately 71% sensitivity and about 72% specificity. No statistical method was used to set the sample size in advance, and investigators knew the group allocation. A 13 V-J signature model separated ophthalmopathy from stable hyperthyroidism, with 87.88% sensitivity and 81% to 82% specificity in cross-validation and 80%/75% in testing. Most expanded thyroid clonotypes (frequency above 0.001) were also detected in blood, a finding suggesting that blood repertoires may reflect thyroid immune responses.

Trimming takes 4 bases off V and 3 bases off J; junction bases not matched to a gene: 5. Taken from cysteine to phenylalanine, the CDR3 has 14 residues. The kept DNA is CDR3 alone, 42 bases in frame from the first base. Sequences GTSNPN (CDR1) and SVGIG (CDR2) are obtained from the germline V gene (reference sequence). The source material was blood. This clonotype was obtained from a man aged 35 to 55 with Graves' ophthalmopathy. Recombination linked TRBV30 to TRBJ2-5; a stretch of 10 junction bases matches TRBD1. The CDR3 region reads CAWNPGTGEETQYF. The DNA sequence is TGTGCCTGGAACCCCGGGACAGGGGAAGAGACCCAGTACTTC.